This T cell receptor beta chain was profiled in a study of T cell changes during pregnancy in multiple sclerosis (dated by TCRdb to the late 2010s). Regarding the complete study: Changes in the T cell repertoire over the course of pregnancy were examined in this study in women with multiple sclerosis.

The protocol used for the library was the immunoSEQ multiplex PCR assay. In its TCRdb copy, this immuneACCESS table keeps in-frame sequences only and misses some clones. Where compared with another copy, unresolved V genes explain less than half of these, and the others have no known cause. The table for this sample lists around 57,000 clones; 90% of them were counted only once. 0.89% of the sample goes to the ten largest clones. This clone was observed once. Its recognized antigen is unknown. No base qualities exist here, and no much larger clone lies one base off it. This clonotype was obtained from a female donor in good health, enrolled as a control in a pregnancy study. Specimen: peripheral blood, collected in the first trimester of pregnancy.

CDR3 region: CASSLWAGMNTEAFF. The bases read TGTGCCAGCAGTTTATGGGCAGGGATGAACACTGAAGCTTTCTTT. The chain is made from TRBV27 and TRBJ1-1; the D gene is possibly TRBD1, with 5 bases matching. The cysteine opens and the phenylalanine closes a CDR3 of 15 amino acids. Only the CDR3 region is kept as DNA, spanning 45 bases read in frame from base 1. The germline V gene encodes CDR1 MNHEY and CDR2 SMNVEV (reference sequence). V gives up 1 base and J gives up 0 bases, and the segment between their germline ends measures 9 bases.